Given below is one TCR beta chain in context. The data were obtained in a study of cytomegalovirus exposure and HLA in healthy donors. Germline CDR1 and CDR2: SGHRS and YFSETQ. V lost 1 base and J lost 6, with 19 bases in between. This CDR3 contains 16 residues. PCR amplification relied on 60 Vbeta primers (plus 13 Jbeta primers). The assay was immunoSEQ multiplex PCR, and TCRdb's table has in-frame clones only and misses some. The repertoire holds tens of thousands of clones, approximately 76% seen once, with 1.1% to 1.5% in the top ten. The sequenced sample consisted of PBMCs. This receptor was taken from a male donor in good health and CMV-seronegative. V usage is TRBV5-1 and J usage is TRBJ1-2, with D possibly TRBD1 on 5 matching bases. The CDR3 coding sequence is TGCGCCAGCAGCTTGACGCTGGACAAAACACGGGATGGCTACACCTTC. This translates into CASSLTLDKTRDGYTF.